The entry that follows covers one TCR beta chain sequence. Repertoires were generated with immunoSEQ multiplex PCR, while TCRdb's copy carries only in-frame clones and drops some. This table has 600,000 or so clones, 70% to 90% appearing once. V was clipped by 4 bases and J by 4 bases, with 14 bases between them. Per germline, CDR1 LGHNA and CDR2 YSLEER. This CDR3 is 15 amino acids long. The data were obtained in a study of shared T cell receptors in the human thymus. These data were also reused for a study on human thymus T cells. That study adds: Healthy Finnish infants undergoing corrective surgery for congenital heart defects provided the donor material. Resections from corrective heart surgery supplied the thymus tissue. V and J genes seemed to be used with bias in thymic and blood repertoires. Related research described thymic repertoires that were highly overlapping among unrelated individuals.

The rearrangement uses TRBV4-3 and TRBJ1-3, with D hard to call. Sequenced material: thymocytes. This TCR came from a boy in the first two years of life with a congenital heart defect. The CDR3 loop is CASSLHPPAGNTIYF. Here the CDR3 DNA reads TGCGCCAGCAGCCTTCATCCCCCAGCGGGAAACACCATATATTTT.